This TCR beta chain was recorded in a study of shared clonotypes between healthy human individuals. Points from the study as a whole: Clonotypes not shared had lower generation probabilities than those common to all four donors. Few donors restricted represented genetic and exposure-history diversity. It was observed that around 5% of naive CD4 clonotypes were shared across a few donors.

This clone was detected only once. Its specificity is not known. Researchers ran the assay at a deep level. Sequenced by immunoSEQ multiplex PCR; TCRdb stores in-frame clones only, minus some. The sample records fewer than 850,000 clones, roughly 88% being singletons. V lost 4 bases to trimming and J lost 9 bases, with 7 bases between them. Germline V gene lookup returns CDR1 MNHEY and CDR2 SMNVEV (reference sequence). The CDR3 contains 12 residues. Sequenced sample: memory CD8+ T cells from PBMCs. Subset described: CD45RO+ cells pooled with CCR7-negative TemRA cells. The clonotype was recovered from a man aged 18 to 35 in good health. Some clones in this sample may be carry-over from other donors' samples. V gene TRBV27 combines with J gene TRBJ1-6; D unresolved. The DNA of the CDR3 is TGTGCCAGCAGTTCCGGGTCTTCACCCCTCCACTTT. As protein: CASSSGSSPLHF.